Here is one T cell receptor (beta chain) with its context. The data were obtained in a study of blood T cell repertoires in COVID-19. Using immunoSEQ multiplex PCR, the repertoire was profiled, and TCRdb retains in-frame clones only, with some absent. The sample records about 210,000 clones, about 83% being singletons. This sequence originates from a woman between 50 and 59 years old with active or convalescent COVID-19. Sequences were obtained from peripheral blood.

CDR3 in DNA: TGTGCCAGCAGCTTCGGAGGAGACACAGATACGCAGTATTTT. This encodes CASSFGGDTDTQYF. The V call is TRBV5-8, the J call TRBJ2-3; weak D call: TRBD2 (5 bases). The CDR3 loop spans 14 amino acids. The V end lost 2 bases, the J end lost 2 bases, and 9 bases lay between the germline ends. Germline CDR1 reads SGHTS; CDR2 reads YDEGEE.